This TCR beta chain derives from a study of radiotherapy plus CTLA-4 blockade in lung cancer. Whole-study context: Disease control was present in more than 25% of patients, and objective responses in around 20%.

Study observations and caveats: Early clone dynamics of blood T cells, plus interferon-beta, reportedly predicted response best. Once radiotherapy plus ipilimumab had been given, TCR clones derived from tumor expanded in blood.

About this clone itself: Its antigen is not identified.

The CDR3 covers 16 residues. Data came from immunoSEQ multiplex PCR; TCRdb stores just in-frame clones and leaves some out. There are nearly 110,000 clones in the sample; approximately 87% occur only once, and 2.4% lies in the top ten. Enrolled patients, whose metastatic non-small-cell lung cancer was chemo-refractory, received focal radiation plus CTLA-4 blockade with ipilimumab. This sequence originates from a human donor with non-small cell lung cancer that progressed on radiotherapy plus ipilimumab. Some clones in this sample may be carry-over from other donors' samples. Sequencing was performed on peripheral blood, taken from a patient treated with radiotherapy plus ipilimumab. The chain combines TRBV1 with TRBJ2-3; TRBD2, as called in the table, went unchecked against the DNA. TRBV1 is classified as a pseudogene. The DNA for the CDR3 is TGCACCAGCAGCCACCCACCGACTAGCGGGGCAGATACGCAGTATTTT. This encodes CTSSHPPTSGADTQYF.